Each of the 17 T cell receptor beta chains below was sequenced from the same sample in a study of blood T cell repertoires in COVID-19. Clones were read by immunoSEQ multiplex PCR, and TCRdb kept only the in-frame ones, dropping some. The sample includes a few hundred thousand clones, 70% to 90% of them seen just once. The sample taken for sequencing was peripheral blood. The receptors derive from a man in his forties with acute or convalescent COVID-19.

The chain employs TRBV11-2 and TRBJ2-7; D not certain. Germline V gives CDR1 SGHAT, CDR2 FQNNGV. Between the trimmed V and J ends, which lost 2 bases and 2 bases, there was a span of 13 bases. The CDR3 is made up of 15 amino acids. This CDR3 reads CASSLTTNPTYEQYF. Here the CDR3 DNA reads TGTGCCAGCAGCTTAACTACAAACCCAACCTACGAGCAGTACTTC.

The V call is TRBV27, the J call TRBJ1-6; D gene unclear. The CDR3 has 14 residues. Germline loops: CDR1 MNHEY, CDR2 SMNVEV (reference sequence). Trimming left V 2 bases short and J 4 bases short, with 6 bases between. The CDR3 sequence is CASSLIAYNSPLHF. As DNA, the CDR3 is TGTGCCAGCAGTTTAATAGCTTATAATTCACCCCTCCACTTT.

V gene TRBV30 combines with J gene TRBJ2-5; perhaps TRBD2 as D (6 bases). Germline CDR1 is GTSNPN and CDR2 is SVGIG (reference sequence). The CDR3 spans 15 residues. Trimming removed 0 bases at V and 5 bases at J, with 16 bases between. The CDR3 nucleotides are TGTGCCTGGAGTGTGCCGGTGGGGGGTAGGGAGACCCAGTACTTC. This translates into CAWSVPVGGRETQYF.

This chain's CDR3 is CASSQDGGFYGYTF. The CDR3, as DNA: TGCGCCAGCAGCCAAGATGGGGGGTTCTATGGCTACACCTTC. V and J are TRBV4-1 and TRBJ1-2; TRBD1 is a possible D gene (5 bases). The CDR3 consists of 14 residues. From germline, CDR1 is MGHRA and CDR2 YSYEKL. Trimming took 0 bases from V and 4 from J, leaving 9 bases between them.

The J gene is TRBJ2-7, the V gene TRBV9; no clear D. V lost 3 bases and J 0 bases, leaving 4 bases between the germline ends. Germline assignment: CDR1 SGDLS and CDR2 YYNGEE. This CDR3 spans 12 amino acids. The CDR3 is CASSANSYEQYF. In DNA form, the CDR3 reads TGTGCCAGCAGCGCCAACTCCTACGAGCAGTACTTC. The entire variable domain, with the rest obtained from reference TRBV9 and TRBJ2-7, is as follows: DSGVTQTPKHLITATGQRVTLRCSPRSGDLSVYWYQQSLDQGLQFLIQYYNGEERAKGNILERFSAQQFPDLHSELNLSSLELGDSALYFCASSANSYEQYFGPGTRLTVT.

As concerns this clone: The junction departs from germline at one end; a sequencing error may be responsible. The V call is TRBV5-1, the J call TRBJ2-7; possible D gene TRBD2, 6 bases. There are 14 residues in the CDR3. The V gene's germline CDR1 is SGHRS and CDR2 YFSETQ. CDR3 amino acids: CASRLVGGSYEQYF. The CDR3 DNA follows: TGCGCCAGCAGGTTGGTGGGGGGCTCCTACGAGCAGTACTTC.

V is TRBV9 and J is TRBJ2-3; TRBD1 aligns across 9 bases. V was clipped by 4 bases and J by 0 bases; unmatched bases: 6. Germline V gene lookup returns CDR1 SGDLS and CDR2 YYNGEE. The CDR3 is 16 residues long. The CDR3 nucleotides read TGTGCCAGCAGCTTCACCGGGACAGGGAGCACAGATACGCAGTATTTT. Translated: CASSFTGTGSTDTQYF.

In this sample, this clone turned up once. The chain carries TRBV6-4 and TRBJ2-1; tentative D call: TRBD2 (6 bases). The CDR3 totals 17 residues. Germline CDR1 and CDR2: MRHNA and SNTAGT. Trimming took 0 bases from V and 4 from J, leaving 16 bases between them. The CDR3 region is CASSDSTAGPPYNEQFF. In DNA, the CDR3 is TGTGCCAGCAGTGACTCGACAGCGGGCCCCCCTTACAATGAGCAGTTCTTC.

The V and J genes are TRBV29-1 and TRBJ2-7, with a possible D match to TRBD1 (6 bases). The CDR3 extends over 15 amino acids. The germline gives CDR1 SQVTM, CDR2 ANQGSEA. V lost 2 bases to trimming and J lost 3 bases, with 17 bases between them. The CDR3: CSVETRGRGYYEQYF. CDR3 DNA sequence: TGCAGCGTTGAAACCCGGGGCAGGGGATACTACGAGCAGTACTTC.

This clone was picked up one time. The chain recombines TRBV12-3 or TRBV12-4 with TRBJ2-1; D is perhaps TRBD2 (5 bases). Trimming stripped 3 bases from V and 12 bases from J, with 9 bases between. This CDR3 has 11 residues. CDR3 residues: CASSFAGMQFF. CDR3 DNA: TGTGCCAGCAGTTTTGCCGGGATGCAGTTCTTC.

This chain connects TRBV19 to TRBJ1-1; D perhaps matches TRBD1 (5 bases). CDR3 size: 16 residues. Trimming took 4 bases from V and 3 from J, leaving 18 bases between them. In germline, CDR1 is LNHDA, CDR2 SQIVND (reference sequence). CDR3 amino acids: CASSRPGIFIDTEAFF. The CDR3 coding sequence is TGTGCCAGTAGTAGGCCAGGGATATTTATTGACACTGAAGCTTTCTTT.

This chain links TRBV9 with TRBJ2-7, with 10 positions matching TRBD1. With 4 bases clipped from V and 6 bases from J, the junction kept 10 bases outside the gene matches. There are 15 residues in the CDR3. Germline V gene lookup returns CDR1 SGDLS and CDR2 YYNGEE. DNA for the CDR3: TGTGCCAGCAGCACAAGACAGGGGGCTGTCTCCGAGCAGTACTTC. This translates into CASSTRQGAVSEQYF.

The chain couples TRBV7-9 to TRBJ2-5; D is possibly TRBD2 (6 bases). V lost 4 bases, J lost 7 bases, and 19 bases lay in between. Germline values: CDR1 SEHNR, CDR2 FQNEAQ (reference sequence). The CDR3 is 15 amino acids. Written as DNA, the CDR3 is TGTGCCAGCAGCTCGTCGACTAGGGGAAGTGTGACCCAGTACTTC. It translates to CASSSSTRGSVTQYF.

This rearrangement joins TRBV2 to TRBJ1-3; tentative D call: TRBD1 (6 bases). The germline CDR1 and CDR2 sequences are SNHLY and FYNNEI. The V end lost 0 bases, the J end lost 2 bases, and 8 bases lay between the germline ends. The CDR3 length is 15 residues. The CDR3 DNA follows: TGTGCCAGCAGTGAAGCGCGGGGGCCTGGAAACACCATATATTTT. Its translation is CASSEARGPGNTIYF.

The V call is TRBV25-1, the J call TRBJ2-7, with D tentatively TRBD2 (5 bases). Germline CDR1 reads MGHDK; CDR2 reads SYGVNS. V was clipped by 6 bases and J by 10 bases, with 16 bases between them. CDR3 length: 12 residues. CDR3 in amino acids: CASRGSIGVQYF. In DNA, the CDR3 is TGTGCCAGCAGGGGGAGCATTGGGGTACAGTACTTC.

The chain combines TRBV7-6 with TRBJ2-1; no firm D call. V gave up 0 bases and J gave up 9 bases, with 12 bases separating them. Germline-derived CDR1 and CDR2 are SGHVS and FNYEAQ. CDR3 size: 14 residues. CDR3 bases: TGTGCCAGCAGCTTAGCGGTGAGAGCCGGTGAGCAGTTCTTC. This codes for CASSLAVRAGEQFF.

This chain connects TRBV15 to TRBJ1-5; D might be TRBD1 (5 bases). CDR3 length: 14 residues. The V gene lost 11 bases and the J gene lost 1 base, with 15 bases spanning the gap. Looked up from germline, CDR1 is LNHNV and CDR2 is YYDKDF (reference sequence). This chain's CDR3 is CAARLGGSNQPQHF. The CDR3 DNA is TGTGCCGCGAGGCTCGGGGGGAGCAATCAGCCCCAGCATTTT.